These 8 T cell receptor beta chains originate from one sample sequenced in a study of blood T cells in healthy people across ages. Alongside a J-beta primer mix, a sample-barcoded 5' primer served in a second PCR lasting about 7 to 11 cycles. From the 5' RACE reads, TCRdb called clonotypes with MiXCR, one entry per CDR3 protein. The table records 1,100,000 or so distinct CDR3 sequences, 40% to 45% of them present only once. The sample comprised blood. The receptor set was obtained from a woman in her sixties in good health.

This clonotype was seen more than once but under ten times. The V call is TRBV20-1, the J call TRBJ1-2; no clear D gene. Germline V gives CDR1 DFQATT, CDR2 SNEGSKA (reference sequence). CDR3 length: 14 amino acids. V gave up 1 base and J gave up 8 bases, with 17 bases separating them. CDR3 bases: TGCAGTGCTAGAGGGCACCAACTAGTGTTGGGCTACACCTTC. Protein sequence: CSARGHQLVLGYTF.

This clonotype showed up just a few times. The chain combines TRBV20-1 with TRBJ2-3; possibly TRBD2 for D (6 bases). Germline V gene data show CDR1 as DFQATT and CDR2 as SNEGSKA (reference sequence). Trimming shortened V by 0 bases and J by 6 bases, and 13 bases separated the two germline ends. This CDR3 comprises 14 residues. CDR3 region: CSAREVGGRDTQYF. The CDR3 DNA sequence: TGCAGTGCTAGAGAGGTGGGAGGAAGGGATACGCAGTATTTT.

CDR3 in amino acids: CASSLTGVNYGYTF. DNA of the CDR3: TGTGCCAGCAGCTTGACAGGGGTTAACTATGGCTACACCTTC. This chain connects TRBV27 to TRBJ1-2, with 8 bases identical to TRBD1. In germline, CDR1 is MNHEY, CDR2 SMNVEV (reference sequence). This CDR3 is 14 amino acids long. J gave up 1 base and V 6 bases, and 4 bases lay outside the gene matches.

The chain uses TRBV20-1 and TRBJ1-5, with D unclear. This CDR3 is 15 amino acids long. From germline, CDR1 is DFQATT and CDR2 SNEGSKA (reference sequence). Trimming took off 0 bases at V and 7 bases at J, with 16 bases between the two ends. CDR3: CSARDLLISRQPQHF. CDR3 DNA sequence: TGCAGTGCTAGAGACCTACTAATTAGCAGACAGCCCCAGCATTTT.

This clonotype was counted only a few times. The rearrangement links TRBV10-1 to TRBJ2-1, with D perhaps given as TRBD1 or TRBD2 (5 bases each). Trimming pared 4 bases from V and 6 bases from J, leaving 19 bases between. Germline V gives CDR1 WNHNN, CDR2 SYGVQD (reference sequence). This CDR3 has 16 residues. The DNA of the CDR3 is TGCGCCAGCAGTGGGCACCGGGACCGCTTGGGCAATGAGCAGTTCTTC. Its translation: CASSGHRDRLGNEQFF.

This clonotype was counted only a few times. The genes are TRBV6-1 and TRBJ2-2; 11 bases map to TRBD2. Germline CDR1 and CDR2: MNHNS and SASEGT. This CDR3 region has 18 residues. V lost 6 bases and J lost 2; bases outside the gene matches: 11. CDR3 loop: CASSQGLAVRSNTGELFF. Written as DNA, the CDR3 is TGTGCCAGCAGCCAGGGACTAGCGGTCCGAAGTAACACCGGGGAGCTGTTTTTT.

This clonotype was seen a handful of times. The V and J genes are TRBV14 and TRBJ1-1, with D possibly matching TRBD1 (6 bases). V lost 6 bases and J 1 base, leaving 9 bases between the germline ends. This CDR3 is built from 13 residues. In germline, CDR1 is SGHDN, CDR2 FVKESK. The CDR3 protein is CASRSRGNTEAFF. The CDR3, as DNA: TGTGCCAGCAGATCCAGGGGGAACACTGAAGCTTTCTTT.

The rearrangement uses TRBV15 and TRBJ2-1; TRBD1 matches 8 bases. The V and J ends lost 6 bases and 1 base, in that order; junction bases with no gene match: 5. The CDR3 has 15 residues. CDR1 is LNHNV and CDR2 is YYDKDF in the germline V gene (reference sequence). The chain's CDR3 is CATRADRASYNEQFF. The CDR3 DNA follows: TGTGCCACCAGGGCGGACAGGGCTTCCTACAATGAGCAGTTCTTC.